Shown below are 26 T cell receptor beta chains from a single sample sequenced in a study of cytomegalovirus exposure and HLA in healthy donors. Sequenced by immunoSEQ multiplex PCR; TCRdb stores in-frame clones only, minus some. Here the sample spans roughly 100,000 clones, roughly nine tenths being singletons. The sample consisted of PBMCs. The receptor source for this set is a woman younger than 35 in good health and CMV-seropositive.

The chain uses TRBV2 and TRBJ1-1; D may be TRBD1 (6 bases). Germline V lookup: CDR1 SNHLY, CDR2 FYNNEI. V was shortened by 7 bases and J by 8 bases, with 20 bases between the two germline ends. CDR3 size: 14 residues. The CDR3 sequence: CASTPGGAEEEAFF. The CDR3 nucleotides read TGTGCCAGCACTCCCGGGGGGGCCGAGGAGGAAGCTTTCTTT.

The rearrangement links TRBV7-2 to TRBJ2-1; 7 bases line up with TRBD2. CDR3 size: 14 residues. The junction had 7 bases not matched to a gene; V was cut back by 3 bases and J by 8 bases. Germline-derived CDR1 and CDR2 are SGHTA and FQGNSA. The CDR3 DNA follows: TGTGCCAGCAGCTTCGGCGCGGGGGAAGATGAGCAGTTCTTC. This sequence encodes CASSFGAGEDEQFF.

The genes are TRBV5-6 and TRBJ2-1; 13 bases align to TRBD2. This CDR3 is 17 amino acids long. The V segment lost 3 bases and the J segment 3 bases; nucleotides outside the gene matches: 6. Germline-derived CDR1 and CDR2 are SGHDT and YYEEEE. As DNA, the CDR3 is TGTGCCAGCAGCTCCTGGACTAGCGGGGGCCTCTACAATGAGCAGTTCTTC. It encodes CASSSWTSGGLYNEQFF.

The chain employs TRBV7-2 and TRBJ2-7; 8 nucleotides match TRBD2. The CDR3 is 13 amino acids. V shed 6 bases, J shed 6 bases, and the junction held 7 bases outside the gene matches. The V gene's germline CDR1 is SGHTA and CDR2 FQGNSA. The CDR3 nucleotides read TGTGCCAGCAGTAACGGGGGGGCCGGCGAGCAGTACGTC. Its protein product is CASSNGGAGEQYV.

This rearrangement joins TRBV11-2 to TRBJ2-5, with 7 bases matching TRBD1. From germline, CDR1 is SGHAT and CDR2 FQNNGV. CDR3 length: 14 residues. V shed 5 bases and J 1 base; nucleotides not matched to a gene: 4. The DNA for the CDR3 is TGTGCCAGCAGCCCCCGGACAGGCCAAGAGACCCAGTACTTC. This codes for CASSPRTGQETQYF.

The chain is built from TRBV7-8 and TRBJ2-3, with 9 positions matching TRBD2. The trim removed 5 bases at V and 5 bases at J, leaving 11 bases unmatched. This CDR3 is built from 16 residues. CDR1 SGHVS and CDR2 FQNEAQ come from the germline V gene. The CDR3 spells CASSPPRAGGGDTQYF. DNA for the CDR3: TGTGCCAGCAGCCCCCCTAGAGCGGGGGGCGGAGATACGCAGTATTTT.

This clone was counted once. DNA for the CDR3: TGTGCCATCAGTGGCGGGTACAATGAGCAGTTCTTC. It specifies CAISGGYNEQFF. This chain connects TRBV10-3 to TRBJ2-1, with TRBD2 as a possible D gene (5 bases). V dropped 4 bases and J dropped 4 bases, with 5 bases sitting between them. Per germline, CDR1 ENHRY and CDR2 SYGVKD. There are 12 residues in the CDR3.

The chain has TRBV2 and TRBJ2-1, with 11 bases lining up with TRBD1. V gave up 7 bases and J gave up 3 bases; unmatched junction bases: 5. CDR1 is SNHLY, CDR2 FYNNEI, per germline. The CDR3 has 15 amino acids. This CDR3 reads CASTKGTGGYNEQFF. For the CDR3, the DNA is TGTGCCAGCACCAAAGGGACAGGGGGCTACAATGAGCAGTTCTTC.

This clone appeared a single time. The CDR3 DNA is TGTGCCAGTGCGGACAGGCCGTATGGCTACACCTTC. Its translation: CASADRPYGYTF. The chain couples TRBV19 to TRBJ1-2, with 7 bases that match TRBD1. Germline CDR1 is LNHDA and CDR2 is SQIVND (reference sequence). This CDR3 has 12 amino acids. V trimming: 8 bases; J trimming: 5 bases; junction bases outside the gene matches: 5.

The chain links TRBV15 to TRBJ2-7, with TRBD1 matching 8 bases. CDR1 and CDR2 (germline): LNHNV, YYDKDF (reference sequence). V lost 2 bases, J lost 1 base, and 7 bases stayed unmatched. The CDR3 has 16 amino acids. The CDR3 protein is CATSRRTQGASYEQYF. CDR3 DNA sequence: TGTGCCACCAGCAGACGTACCCAGGGGGCATCCTACGAGCAGTACTTC.

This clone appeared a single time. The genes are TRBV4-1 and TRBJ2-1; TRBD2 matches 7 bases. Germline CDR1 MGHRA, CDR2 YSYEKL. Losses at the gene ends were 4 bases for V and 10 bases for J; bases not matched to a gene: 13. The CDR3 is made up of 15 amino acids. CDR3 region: CASSPSGGGVQEQFF. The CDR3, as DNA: TGCGCCAGCAGCCCCTCCGGTGGGGGGGTACAAGAGCAGTTCTTC.

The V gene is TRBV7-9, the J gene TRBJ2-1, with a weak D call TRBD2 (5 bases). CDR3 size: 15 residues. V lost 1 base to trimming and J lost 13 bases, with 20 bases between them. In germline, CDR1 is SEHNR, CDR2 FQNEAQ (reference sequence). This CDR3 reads CASSLGVSEGLVQFF. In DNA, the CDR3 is TGTGCCAGCAGCTTAGGTGTCAGTGAGGGCCTTGTACAGTTCTTC.

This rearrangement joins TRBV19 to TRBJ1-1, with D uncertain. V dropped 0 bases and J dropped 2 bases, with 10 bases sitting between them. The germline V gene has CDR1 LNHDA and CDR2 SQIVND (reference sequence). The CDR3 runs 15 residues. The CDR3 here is CASSIDRRINTEAFF. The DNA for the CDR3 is TGTGCCAGTAGTATAGATCGGCGGATAAACACTGAAGCTTTCTTT. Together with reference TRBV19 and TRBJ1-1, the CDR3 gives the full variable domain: DGGITQSPKYLFRKEGQNVTLSCEQNLNHDAMYWYRQDPGQGLRLIYYSQIVNDFQKGDIAEGYSVSREKKESFPLTVTSAQKNPTAFYLCASSIDRRINTEAFFGQGTRLTVV.

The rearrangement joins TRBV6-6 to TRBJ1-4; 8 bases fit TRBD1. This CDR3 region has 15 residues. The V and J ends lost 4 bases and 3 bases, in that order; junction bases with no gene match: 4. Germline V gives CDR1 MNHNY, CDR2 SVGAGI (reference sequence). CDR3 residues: CASSSVDRANEKLFF. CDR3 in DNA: TGTGCCAGCAGTTCCGTGGACAGGGCTAATGAAAAACTGTTTTTT.

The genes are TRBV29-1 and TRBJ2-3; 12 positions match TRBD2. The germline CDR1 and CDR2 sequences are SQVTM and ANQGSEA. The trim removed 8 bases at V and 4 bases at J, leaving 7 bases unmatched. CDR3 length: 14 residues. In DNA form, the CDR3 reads TGCAGCACCCGACTAGCGGGGGTTGCAGATACGCAGTATTTT. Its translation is CSTRLAGVADTQYF.

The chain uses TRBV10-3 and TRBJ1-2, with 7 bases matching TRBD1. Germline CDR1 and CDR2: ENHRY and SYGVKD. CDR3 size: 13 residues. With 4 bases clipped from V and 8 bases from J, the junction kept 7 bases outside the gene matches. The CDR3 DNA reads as TGTGCCATCAGTGGAATCTCAGGGGGAGGCTACACCTTC. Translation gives CAISGISGGGYTF.

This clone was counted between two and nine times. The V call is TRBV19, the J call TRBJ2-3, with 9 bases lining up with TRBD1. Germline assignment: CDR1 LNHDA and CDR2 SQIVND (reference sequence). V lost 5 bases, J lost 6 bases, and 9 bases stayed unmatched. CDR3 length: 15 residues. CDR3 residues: CASSGPGQGGDTQYF. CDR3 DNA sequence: TGTGCCAGTAGTGGACCGGGACAGGGAGGGGATACGCAGTATTTT.

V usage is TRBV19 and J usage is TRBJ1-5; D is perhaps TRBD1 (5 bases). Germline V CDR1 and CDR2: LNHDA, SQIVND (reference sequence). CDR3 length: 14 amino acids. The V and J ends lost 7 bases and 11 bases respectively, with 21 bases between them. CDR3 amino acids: CASTLATGARTQHF. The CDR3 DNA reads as TGTGCCAGTACCTTAGCAACAGGAGCCCGAACCCAGCATTTT.

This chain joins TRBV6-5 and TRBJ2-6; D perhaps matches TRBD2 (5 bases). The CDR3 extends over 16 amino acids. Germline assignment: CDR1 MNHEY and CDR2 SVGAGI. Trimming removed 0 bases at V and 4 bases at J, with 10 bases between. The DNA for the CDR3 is TGTGCCAGCAGTTACTCGTTGGTAGCGGGGGCCAACGTCCTGACTTTC. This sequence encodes CASSYSLVAGANVLTF.

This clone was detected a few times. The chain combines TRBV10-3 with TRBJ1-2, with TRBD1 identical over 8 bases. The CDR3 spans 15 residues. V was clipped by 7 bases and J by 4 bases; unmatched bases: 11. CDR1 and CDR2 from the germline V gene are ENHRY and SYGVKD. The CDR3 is CAIIEDRTGPYGYTF. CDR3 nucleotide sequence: TGTGCCATCATCGAAGACCGGACAGGGCCCTATGGCTACACCTTC.

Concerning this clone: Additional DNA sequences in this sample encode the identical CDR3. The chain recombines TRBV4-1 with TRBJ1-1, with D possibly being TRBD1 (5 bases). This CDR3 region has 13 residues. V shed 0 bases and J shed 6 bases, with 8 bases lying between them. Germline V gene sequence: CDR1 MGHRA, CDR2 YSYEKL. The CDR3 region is CASSQEWGAEAFF. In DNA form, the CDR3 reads TGCGCCAGCAGCCAAGAATGGGGGGCTGAAGCTTTCTTT.

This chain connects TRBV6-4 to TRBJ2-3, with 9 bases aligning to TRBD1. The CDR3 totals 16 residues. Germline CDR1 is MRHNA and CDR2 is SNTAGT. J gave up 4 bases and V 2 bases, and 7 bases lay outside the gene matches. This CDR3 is CASSDAETGGSDTQYF. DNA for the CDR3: TGTGCCAGCAGTGACGCCGAGACAGGGGGATCAGATACGCAGTATTTT.

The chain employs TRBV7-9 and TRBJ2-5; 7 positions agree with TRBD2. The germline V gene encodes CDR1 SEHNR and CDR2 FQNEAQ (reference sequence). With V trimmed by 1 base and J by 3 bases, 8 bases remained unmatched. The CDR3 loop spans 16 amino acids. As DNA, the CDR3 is TGTGCCAGCAGCTTAGTATTCGGCCGGGGGGAAGAGACCCAGTACTTC. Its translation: CASSLVFGRGEETQYF.

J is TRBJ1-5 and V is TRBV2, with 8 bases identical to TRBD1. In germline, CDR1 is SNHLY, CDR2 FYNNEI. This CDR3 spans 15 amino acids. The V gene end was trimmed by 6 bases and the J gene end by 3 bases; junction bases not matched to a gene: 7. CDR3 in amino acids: CASRGQASFNQPQHF. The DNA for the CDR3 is TGTGCCAGCAGGGGACAGGCATCCTTCAATCAGCCCCAGCATTTT.

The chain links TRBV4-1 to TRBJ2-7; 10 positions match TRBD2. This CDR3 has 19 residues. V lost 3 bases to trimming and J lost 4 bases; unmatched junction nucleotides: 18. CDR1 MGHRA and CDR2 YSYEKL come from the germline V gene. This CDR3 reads CASSHKARVASGGNYEQYF. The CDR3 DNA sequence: TGCGCCAGCAGCCACAAAGCCAGAGTAGCTAGCGGGGGTAATTACGAGCAGTACTTC.

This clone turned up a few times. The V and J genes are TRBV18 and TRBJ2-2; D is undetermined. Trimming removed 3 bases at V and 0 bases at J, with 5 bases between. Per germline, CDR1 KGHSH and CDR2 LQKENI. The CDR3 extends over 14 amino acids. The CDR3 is CASSPSPNTGELFF. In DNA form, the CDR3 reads TGTGCCAGCTCACCTTCTCCGAACACCGGGGAGCTGTTTTTT.